This is a list of T cell receptor beta chains from one sample in a study of T-cell reconstitution after alpha-beta-depleted transplantation in children. TCRdb independently ran MiXCR on the PCR reads; one entry per CDR3 protein. The sample holds some 81,000 distinct CDR3 sequences, around an eighth seen once. The sample here was PBMCs, mostly from graft donor cells, taken 180 days after TCRalphabeta/CD19-depleted stem cell transplant. These receptors originate from a male patient between 2 and 10 years old who had a stem cell transplant for acute lymphoblastic leukemia, so the T cells may come from the graft donor. Both conserved end residues are part of each CDR3. D genes are given only for firm matches. Where a row states a size, it is once, few, many or the class of an expanded clone; other rows omit it.

>TRBV28|TRBD1|TRBJ1-4|few
CASSLSGQGALGEKLFF
TGTGCCAGCAGTTTATCGGGACAGGGGGCCCTGGGAGAAAAACTGTTTTTT
>TRBV28|NA|TRBJ1-2|few
CASSFWGGYTF
TGTGCCAGCAGTTTTTGGGGAGGCTACACCTTC
>TRBV7-2|NA|TRBJ2-7|many
CASSFTGYSSVKYVGQYF
TGTGCCAGCAGCTTTACAGGGTACAGTTCTGTTAAATACGTCGGGCAGTACTTC
>TRBV12-3/TRBV12-4|NA|TRBJ2-7|few
CASSQGGGGYEQYF
TGTGCCAGCAGCCAAGGGGGGGGCGGGTACGAGCAGTACTTC
>TRBV10-3|TRBD1|TRBJ2-7|NA
CAIGGRRDRAYEQYF
TGTGCCATCGGGGGACGCCGGGACAGGGCCTACGAGCAGTACTTC
>TRBV7-2|NA|TRBJ1-2|few
CASYAPNGYTF
TGTGCCAGCTATGCCCCGAATGGCTACACCTTC
>TRBV7-7|TRBD1|TRBJ2-5|few
CASSPGGPETQYF
TGTGCCAGCAGCCCAGGGGGCCCAGAGACCCAGTACTTC
>TRBV20-1|NA|TRBJ2-3|many
CSANSPKRTDTQYF
TGCAGTGCTAACAGTCCTAAAAGAACAGATACGCAGTATTTT
>TRBV5-1|NA|TRBJ1-3|few
CASSLGRHTIYF
TGCGCCAGCAGCTTAGGGAGGCACACCATATATTTT
>TRBV9|NA|TRBJ2-6|NA
CASSVAVEGGSGANVLTF
TGTGCCAGCAGCGTAGCCGTCGAGGGAGGCTCTGGGGCCAACGTCCTGACTTTC